This passage covers 2 T cell receptor beta chains from one sample sequenced in a study of spatial heterogeneity in lung cancer. Time point noted: sample taken at primary tumor resection. One entry per CDR3 protein results from TCRdb running MiXCR on the 5' RACE reads. The sample records some 21,000 distinct CDR3 sequences, about 3.3% being singletons. The sequenced sample was PBMCs, obtained at surgery. These receptors all come from a female donor with early-stage non-small cell lung cancer.

This clonotype has a handful of counts. One end of the junction fails to match germline, which may point to a read error. The chain links TRBV7-7 to TRBJ2-1; D possibly corresponds to TRBD1 (5 bases). Germline V lookup: CDR1 SSHAT, CDR2 FNYEAQ (reference sequence). This CDR3 is built from 13 residues. Here the CDR3 DNA reads TGTGCTAGCAGCCAGGACAATCGGAATGAGCAGTTCTTC. Encoded protein: CASSQDNRNEQFF.

This clonotype was seen repeatedly, ten times or more. This rearrangement joins TRBV5-1 to TRBJ2-7, with 9 bases identical to TRBD2. The CDR3 has 15 amino acids. Per germline, CDR1 SGHRS and CDR2 YFSETQ. Trimming cost V 4 bases and J 2 bases; bases outside gene matches: 7. CDR3 sequence: CASSMAASGTYEQYF. The CDR3 region has the DNA TGCGCCAGCAGCATGGCAGCTAGCGGGACCTACGAGCAGTACTTC.